This T cell receptor (beta chain) was retrieved from a study of blood T cell repertoires in COVID-19. Study at large: The cDNA or gDNA used as material had been derived from T cells, B-cell-depleted T cells, or PBMCs.

The authors' processing: Cell counts per sample came from amplifying reference gene primers. Some clones are missing from TCRdb's copy, which holds only in-frame ones; the method was immunoSEQ multiplex PCR. Clonal size and the V and J genes are those of that table, whereas D and trimming came from the DNA. The repertoire consists of hundreds of thousands of clones, with approximately 86% occurring once and the leading ten covering around 2.7%. V lost 6 bases to trimming and J lost 7 bases, with 13 bases between them. The CDR3 spans 12 residues. Germline lookup yields CDR1 MNHEY and CDR2 SVGEGT. The sequence came from a man between 60 and 70 years old with acute or convalescent COVID-19. This chain joins TRBV6-2 or TRBV6-3 and TRBJ2-7, with D possibly matching TRBD1 (5 bases). Source material: peripheral blood. This CDR3 reads CASSPGPGEQYF. The CDR3 bases are TGTGCCAGCAGCCCCGGCCCAGGGGAGCAGTACTTC.